This passage covers 9 T cell receptor beta chains from one sample sequenced in a study of blood T cell repertoires in COVID-19. Data came from immunoSEQ multiplex PCR; TCRdb stores just in-frame clones and leaves some out. The sample has about 370,000 clones, 85% to 90% seen once. Sequencing was carried out using PBMCs or T cells enriched from blood (not recorded which). The receptors stem from a man aged 18 to 30 who had recovered from COVID-19.

Written as DNA, the CDR3 is TGTGCCAGCTCACCAAAGGGACAGGGGGCCTCCGAGCAGTACTTC. Protein product: CASSPKGQGASEQYF. The chain has TRBV18 and TRBJ2-7; 12 nucleotides agree with TRBD1. J was trimmed by 6 bases and V by 2 bases; bases with no gene match: 5. This CDR3 is 15 amino acids long. The germline CDR1 and CDR2 sequences are KGHSH and LQKENI.

The V gene is TRBV2, the J gene TRBJ1-1; 11 nucleotides agree with TRBD1. With 8 bases clipped from V and 6 bases from J, the junction kept 8 bases outside the gene matches. Germline-derived CDR1 and CDR2 are SNHLY and FYNNEI. This CDR3 is 14 amino acids long. The CDR3 DNA sequence: TGTGCCAGCGGACACCGGGACAGGGGGGCTGAAGCTTTCTTT. Protein sequence: CASGHRDRGAEAFF. The whole variable domain, filled in from reference TRBV2 and TRBJ1-1, reads EPEVTQTPSHQVTQMGQEVILRCVPISNHLYFYWYRQILGQKVEFLVSFYNNEISEKSEIFDDQFSVERPDGSNFTLKIRSTKLEDSAMYFCASGHRDRGAEAFFGQGTRLTVV.

The chain is built from TRBV2 and TRBJ2-7; 10 nucleotides align to TRBD2. V was pared by 4 bases and J by 6 bases, with 12 bases of the junction left unmatched. CDR1 SNHLY and CDR2 FYNNEI come from the germline V gene. The CDR3 consists of 16 residues. For the CDR3, the DNA is TGTGCCAGCAGTGTCCCGCTAGCGGGAGTTACGGCCGAGCAGTACTTC. Translated: CASSVPLAGVTAEQYF.

The V and J genes are TRBV2 and TRBJ2-1; D is perhaps TRBD2 (6 bases). CDR3 length: 13 residues. From germline, CDR1 is SNHLY and CDR2 FYNNEI. The V and J ends lost 6 bases and 10 bases respectively, with 16 bases between them. As DNA, the CDR3 is TGTGCCAGCAGCCCCGAGGGAGGTGGGGAGCAGTTCTTC. This translates into CASSPEGGGEQFF.

The rearrangement joins TRBV9 to TRBJ1-1, with unresolved D. Germline-derived CDR1 and CDR2 are SGDLS and YYNGEE. Trimming stripped 10 bases from V and 0 bases from J, with 10 bases between. This CDR3 has 12 amino acids. The CDR3 sequence: CASRGVNTEAFF. Here the CDR3 DNA reads TGTGCCTCCCGCGGGGTGAACACTGAAGCTTTCTTT.

This rearrangement joins TRBV19 to TRBJ1-4; D ambiguous. Deletions cut 3 bases from V and 4 bases from J, with 18 bases between. From germline, CDR1 is LNHDA and CDR2 SQIVND (reference sequence). The CDR3 is made up of 17 amino acids. This CDR3 is CASSIRILGSFNEKLFF. The CDR3, as DNA: TGTGCCAGTAGTATTAGGATTCTGGGGAGTTTTAATGAAAAACTGTTTTTT.

The chain combines TRBV28 with TRBJ2-3, with TRBD1 matching 8 bases. CDR1 MDHEN and CDR2 SYDVKM come from the germline V gene. Losses at the gene ends were 5 bases for V and 1 base for J; bases not matched to a gene: 8. The CDR3 runs 16 residues. CDR3 nucleotide sequence: TGTGCCAGCAGTACCTGGACAGGGATTGGCACAGATACGCAGTATTTT. Amino acid sequence: CASSTWTGIGTDTQYF.

The chain uses TRBV6-6 and TRBJ1-2, with 8 nucleotides matching TRBD1. The CDR3 extends over 16 amino acids. V gave up 6 bases and J gave up 5 bases; unmatched junction bases: 14. Germline CDR1 MNHNY, CDR2 SVGAGI (reference sequence). The CDR3 DNA follows: TGTGCCAGCAGAGACCCGAACGAGACAGGGGCTTATGGCTACACCTTC. Amino acid sequence: CASRDPNETGAYGYTF.

In nucleotides, the CDR3 is TGTGCCAGCAGCTTAGTAGAAGGGGACACTGAAGCTTTCTTT. Protein sequence: CASSLVEGDTEAFF. The gene calls are TRBV11-2 and TRBJ1-1; perhaps TRBD1 as D (5 bases). The V gene's germline CDR1 is SGHAT and CDR2 FQNNGV. V lost 1 base and J lost 3, with 9 bases in between. The CDR3 loop spans 14 amino acids. The entire variable domain, with the rest obtained from reference TRBV11-2 and TRBJ1-1, is as follows: EAGVAQSPRYKIIEKRQSVAFWCNPISGHATLYWYQQILGQGPKLLIQFQNNGVVDDSQLPKDRFSAERLKGVDSTLKIQPAKLEDSAVYLCASSLVEGDTEAFFGQGTRLTVV.